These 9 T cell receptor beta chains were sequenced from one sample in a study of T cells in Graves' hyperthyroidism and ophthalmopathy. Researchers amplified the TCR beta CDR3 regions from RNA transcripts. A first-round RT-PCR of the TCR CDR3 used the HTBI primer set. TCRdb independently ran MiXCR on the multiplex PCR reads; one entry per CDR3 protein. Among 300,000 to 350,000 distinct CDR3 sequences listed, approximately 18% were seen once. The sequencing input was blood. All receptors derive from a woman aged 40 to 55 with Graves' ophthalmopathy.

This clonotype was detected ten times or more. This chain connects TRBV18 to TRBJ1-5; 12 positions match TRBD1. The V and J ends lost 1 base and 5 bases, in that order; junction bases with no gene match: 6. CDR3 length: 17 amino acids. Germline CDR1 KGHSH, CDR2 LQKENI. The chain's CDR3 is CASSPRMGQGADQPQHF. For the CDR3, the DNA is TGTGCCAGCTCACCACGGATGGGACAGGGGGCTGATCAGCCCCAGCATTTT.

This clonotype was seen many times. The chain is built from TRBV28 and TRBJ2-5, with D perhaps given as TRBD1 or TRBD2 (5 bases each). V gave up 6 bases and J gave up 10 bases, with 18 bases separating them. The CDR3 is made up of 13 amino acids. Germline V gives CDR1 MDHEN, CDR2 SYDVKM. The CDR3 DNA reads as TGTGCCAGCAGCCCTCGGGGAGTGGGGGACCAGTACTTC. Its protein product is CASSPRGVGDQYF.

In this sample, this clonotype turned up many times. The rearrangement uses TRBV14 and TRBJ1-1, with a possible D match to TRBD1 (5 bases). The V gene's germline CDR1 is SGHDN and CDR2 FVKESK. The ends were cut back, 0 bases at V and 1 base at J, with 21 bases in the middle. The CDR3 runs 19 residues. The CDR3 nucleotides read TGTGCCAGCAGCCAAGATCGGGGCCCAGGGTCGTGGTCGAACACTGAAGCTTTCTTT. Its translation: CASSQDRGPGSWSNTEAFF.

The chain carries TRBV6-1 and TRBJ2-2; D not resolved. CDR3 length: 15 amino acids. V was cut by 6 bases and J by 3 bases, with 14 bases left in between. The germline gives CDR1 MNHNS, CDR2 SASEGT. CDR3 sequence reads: CASSESASDTGELFF. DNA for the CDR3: TGTGCCAGCAGCGAATCGGCATCGGACACCGGGGAGCTGTTTTTT.

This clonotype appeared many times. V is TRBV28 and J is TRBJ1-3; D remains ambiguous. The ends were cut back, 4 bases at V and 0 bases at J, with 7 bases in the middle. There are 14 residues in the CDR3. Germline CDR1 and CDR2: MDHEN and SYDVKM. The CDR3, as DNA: TGTGCCAGCAGTTGGGCAGTCTCTGGAAACACCATATATTTT. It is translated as CASSWAVSGNTIYF.

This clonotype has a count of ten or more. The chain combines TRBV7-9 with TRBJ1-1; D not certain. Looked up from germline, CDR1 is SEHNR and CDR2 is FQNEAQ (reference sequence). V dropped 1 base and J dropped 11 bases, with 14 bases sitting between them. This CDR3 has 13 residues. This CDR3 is CASSLDGKGRAFF. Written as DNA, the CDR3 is TGTGCCAGCAGCTTAGACGGAAAGGGTCGGGCTTTCTTT. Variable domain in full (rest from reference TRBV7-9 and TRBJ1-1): DTGVSQNPRHKITKRGQNVTFRCDPISEHNRLYWYRQTLGQGPEFLTYFQNEAQLEKSRLLSDRFSAERPKGSFSTLEIQRTEQGDSAMYLCASSLDGKGRAFFGQGTRLTVV.

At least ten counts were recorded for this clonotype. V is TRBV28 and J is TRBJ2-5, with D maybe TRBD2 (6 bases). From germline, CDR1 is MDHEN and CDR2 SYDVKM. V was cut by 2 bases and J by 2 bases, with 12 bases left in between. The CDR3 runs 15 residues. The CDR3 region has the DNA TGTGCCAGCAGTTTACCTGATGCGGGGCAAGAGACCCAGTACTTC. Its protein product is CASSLPDAGQETQYF.

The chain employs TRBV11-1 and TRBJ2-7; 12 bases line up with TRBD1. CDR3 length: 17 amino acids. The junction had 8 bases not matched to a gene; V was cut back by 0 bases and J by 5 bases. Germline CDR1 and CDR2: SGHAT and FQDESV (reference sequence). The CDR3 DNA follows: TGTGCCAGCAGCTTAGCGGGGACAGGGGGCCTCTATGACGAGCAGTACTTC. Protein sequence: CASSLAGTGGLYDEQYF.

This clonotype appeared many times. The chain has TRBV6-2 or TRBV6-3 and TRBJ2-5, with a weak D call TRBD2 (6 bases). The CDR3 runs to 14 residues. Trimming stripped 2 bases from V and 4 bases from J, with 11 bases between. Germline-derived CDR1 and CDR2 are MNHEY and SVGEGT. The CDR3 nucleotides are TGTGCCAGCAGTTACGGAGGGGCCGGAGAGACCCAGTACTTC. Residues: CASSYGGAGETQYF.